The clone carrying this TCR beta chain was counted only a few times. The sample belongs to a study of shared clonotypes between healthy human individuals. The V and J ends lost 3 bases and 7 bases respectively, with 10 bases between them. CDR3 length: 12 residues. Germline values: CDR1 SGDLS, CDR2 YYNGEE. Cells designated naive CD8 were CD45RO-negative and were positively selected for CCR7, with terminally differentiated effector memory CD45RA+ cells excluded. Produced via immunoSEQ multiplex PCR; TCRdb's table is partial and in-frame only. The data contain roughly 2,000,000 clones, around 96% of them seen just once; the ten biggest clones take up less than 1.5%.

This sequence was found in a man between 18 and 29 years old in good health. Sequencing used naive CD8+ T cells sorted from blood. V gene TRBV9 combines with J gene TRBJ1-1; no definite D call. The CDR3 DNA follows: TGTGCCAGCAGCGGATCGACGGTTGAAGCTTTCTTT. It is translated as CASSGSTVEAFF.